These 28 T cell receptor beta chains share one sample of origin, sequenced in a study of OX40 agonist ivuxolimab in advanced cancers. Using immunoSEQ multiplex PCR, the repertoire was profiled, and TCRdb retains in-frame clones only, with some absent. The repertoire includes tens of thousands of clones, roughly 84% of them detected once, and around 12% sits in the top ten. The material sequenced was CD4+ or CD8+ T cells sorted from blood, taken in a trial of the OX40 agonist ivuxolimab. These receptors came from an adult with an advanced solid tumor such as melanoma, head and neck, liver or kidney cancer.

J is TRBJ1-5 and V is TRBV19, with 10 bases that match TRBD1. Germline values: CDR1 LNHDA, CDR2 SQIVND (reference sequence). This CDR3 contains 15 residues. Trimming removed 7 bases from V and 5 bases from J; junction bases left unmatched: 8. The CDR3 is CASTRFGTGDQPQHF. The CDR3 DNA follows: TGTGCCAGTACTCGATTCGGGACAGGGGATCAGCCCCAGCATTTT.

The chain links TRBV11-2 to TRBJ2-6; 9 bases are shared with TRBD1. Germline V gene sequence: CDR1 SGHAT, CDR2 FQNNGV. The J segment lost 2 bases and the V segment lost 3 bases, leaving 5 bases of the junction unmatched. This CDR3 comprises 17 residues. CDR3 amino acids: CASSLGQGSTGANVLTF. CDR3 coding DNA: TGTGCCAGCAGCTTGGGACAGGGCTCGACTGGGGCCAACGTCCTGACTTTC.

The rearrangement links TRBV2 to TRBJ2-6, with 7 bases identical to TRBD1. J was trimmed by 0 bases and V by 3 bases; bases with no gene match: 5. The germline CDR1 and CDR2 sequences are SNHLY and FYNNEI. The CDR3 runs 17 residues. The CDR3, as DNA: TGTGCCAGCAGTGATCACAGGGGCAGCTCTGGGGCCAACGTCCTGACTTTC. This translates into CASSDHRGSSGANVLTF.

This chain connects TRBV7-8 to TRBJ2-5; D gene ambiguous. The CDR3 is 11 residues long. V dropped 5 bases and J dropped 5 bases, with 6 bases sitting between them. CDR1 is SGHVS and CDR2 is FQNEAQ in the germline V gene. The CDR3 coding sequence is TGTGCCAGCAGCGACCGGGAGACCCAGTACTTC. The encoded protein is CASSDRETQYF.

The gene calls are TRBV7-9 and TRBJ2-3; 16 bases are shared with TRBD2. Per germline, CDR1 SEHNR and CDR2 FQNEAQ (reference sequence). The trim removed 4 bases at V and 2 bases at J, leaving 3 bases unmatched. This CDR3 contains 17 residues. The CDR3 sequence is CASSWGLAGGYTDTQYF. In nucleotides, the CDR3 is TGTGCCAGCAGCTGGGGACTAGCGGGGGGGTACACAGATACGCAGTATTTT.

V usage is TRBV5-5 and J usage is TRBJ1-1; unclear D gene. Trimming cost V 0 bases and J 7 bases, with 10 bases left between them. In germline, CDR1 is SGHKS, CDR2 YYEKEE (reference sequence). CDR3 length: 13 residues. CDR3 nucleotides: TGTGCCAGCAGCTTGGCCTACAAACGTGAAGCTTTCTTT. Residues: CASSLAYKREAFF.

The CDR3 is CASSVGTSGVTHKYEQYV. CDR3 coding DNA: TGTGCCAGCAGCGTAGGGACCTCAGGCGTCACACACAAATACGAGCAGTACGTC. This chain joins TRBV9 and TRBJ2-7; D unresolved. The V end was cut by 0 bases, the J end by 4 bases, with 23 bases between. Germline V gene lookup returns CDR1 SGDLS and CDR2 YYNGEE. The CDR3 extends over 18 amino acids.

The chain has TRBV5-6 and TRBJ2-5, with a tentative D call TRBD2 (6 bases). CDR3 size: 14 residues. The V and J ends lost 0 bases and 6 bases respectively, with 12 bases between them. Germline CDR1 SGHDT, CDR2 YYEEEE. In nucleotides, the CDR3 is TGTGCCAGCAGCTTGGTAGCGGCTGGGCAGACCCAGTACTTC. It is translated as CASSLVAAGQTQYF.

In its sample, this clone was seen a few times. The chain links TRBV6-1 to TRBJ2-1, with TRBD2 matching 10 bases. Germline-derived CDR1 and CDR2 are MNHNS and SASEGT. The CDR3 consists of 16 residues. V lost 4 bases, J lost 8 bases, and 11 bases stayed unmatched. CDR3 sequence: CASSVTLSGRADEQFF. CDR3 bases: TGTGCCAGCAGTGTCACCTTAAGCGGGAGGGCAGATGAGCAGTTCTTC.

This rearrangement joins TRBV19 to TRBJ2-5; a possible D gene is TRBD1 (5 bases). The V gene's germline CDR1 is LNHDA and CDR2 SQIVND (reference sequence). V lost 3 bases and J lost 5, with 10 bases in between. This CDR3 contains 13 residues. The CDR3 DNA reads TGTGCCAGTAGTATGGTCCAGGGTGAGACCCAGTACTTC. As protein: CASSMVQGETQYF.

CDR3 loop: CASSSRQGAPQHF. The CDR3 DNA reads as TGTGCCAGCAGCTCCCGACAGGGGGCTCCCCAGCATTTT. The chain is built from TRBV7-3 and TRBJ1-5; 10 bases line up with TRBD1. The J segment lost 10 bases and the V segment lost 4 bases, leaving 4 bases of the junction unmatched. Germline V gene sequence: CDR1 SGHTA, CDR2 FQGTGA. The CDR3 runs to 13 residues.

The chain is built from TRBV5-1 and TRBJ1-2; D gene ambiguous. Germline V gene lookup returns CDR1 SGHRS and CDR2 YFSETQ. Trimming took off 0 bases at V and 7 bases at J, with 16 bases between the two ends. The CDR3 loop spans 15 amino acids. The CDR3 loop is CASSLAGQVGGGYTF. The CDR3 DNA is TGCGCCAGCAGCTTGGCCGGGCAGGTTGGCGGTGGCTACACCTTC.

V is TRBV28 and J is TRBJ2-1; D gene ambiguous. V dropped 4 bases and J dropped 0 bases, with 13 bases sitting between them. The CDR3 has 16 amino acids. Germline lookup yields CDR1 MDHEN and CDR2 SYDVKM. The CDR3 here is CASSSPPADSYNEQFF. The CDR3 nucleotides are TGTGCCAGCAGTTCCCCTCCAGCTGACTCCTACAATGAGCAGTTCTTC.

The rearrangement joins TRBV21-1 to TRBJ1-4. TRBV21-1 is an annotated pseudogene. This CDR3 has 16 amino acids. CDR3 loop: CASSKEGAATNEKLFF. The DNA of the CDR3 is TGTGCCAGCAGCAAAGAGGGCGCTGCAACTAATGAAAAACTGTTTTTT.

This clone was seen a handful of times. The chain joins TRBV2 to TRBJ1-1, with 7 bases matching TRBD1. There are 14 residues in the CDR3. The V gene's germline CDR1 is SNHLY and CDR2 FYNNEI. The V and J ends lost 8 bases and 1 base, in that order; junction bases with no gene match: 7. For the CDR3, the DNA is TGTGCCAGCCAGGGGGAGTTCTCGAACACTGAAGCTTTCTTT. Its translation: CASQGEFSNTEAFF. The full variable domain, completed using reference TRBV2 and TRBJ1-1, is EPEVTQTPSHQVTQMGQEVILRCVPISNHLYFYWYRQILGQKVEFLVSFYNNEISEKSEIFDDQFSVERPDGSNFTLKIRSTKLEDSAMYFCASQGEFSNTEAFFGQGTRLTVV.

V and J are TRBV21-1 and TRBJ1-5; TRBD1 was called by the table and not checked on the DNA. TRBV21-1 has pseudogene status. The CDR3 extends over 16 amino acids. In DNA form, the CDR3 reads TGTGCCAGCAGCACCCCGGGCCCCCAGGGCCATCAGCCCCAGCATTTT. Amino acids: CASSTPGPQGHQPQHF.

This clone was seen a handful of times. The chain links TRBV19 to TRBJ1-5; 9 positions match TRBD1. V gave up 3 bases and J gave up 0 bases; unmatched junction bases: 6. Germline V CDR1 and CDR2: LNHDA, SQIVND (reference sequence). The CDR3 is 17 residues long. CDR3 DNA sequence: TGTGCCAGTAGTATTCTGACAGGGGGGTATAGCAATCAGCCCCAGCATTTT. Protein: CASSILTGGYSNQPQHF.

The chain carries TRBV10-3 and TRBJ1-2; possibly TRBD1 for D (5 bases). This CDR3 is built from 14 residues. V lost 4 bases to trimming and J lost 3 bases, with 12 bases between them. Germline lookup yields CDR1 ENHRY and CDR2 SYGVKD. CDR3 sequence reads: CAISVRDGDYGYTF. The CDR3 DNA follows: TGTGCCATCAGTGTAAGGGACGGAGACTATGGCTACACCTTC.

The chain employs TRBV11-3 and TRBJ2-7; possible D gene TRBD2, 5 bases. The CDR3 loop spans 15 amino acids. Germline lookup yields CDR1 SGHNT and CDR2 YENEEA. Deletions cut 3 bases from V and 1 base from J, with 13 bases between. The CDR3 DNA follows: TGTGCCAGCAGCTTGCTTTCTGGCGGGTCCTACGAGCAGTACTTC. It translates to CASSLLSGGSYEQYF. The whole variable domain, remainder taken from reference TRBV11-3 and TRBJ2-7, is EAGVVQSPRYKIIEKKQPVAFWCNPISGHNTLYWYLQNLGQGPELLIRYENEEAVDDSQLPKDRFSAERLKGVDSTLKIQPAELGDSAVYLCASSLLSGGSYEQYFGPGTRLTVT.

This clone has a handful of counts. This chain joins TRBV30 and TRBJ1-3; 7 bases line up with TRBD1. The ends lost 0 bases at V and 3 bases at J; junction bases unmatched: 5. The germline V gene has CDR1 GTSNPN and CDR2 SVGIG (reference sequence). This CDR3 has 15 residues. The DNA of the CDR3 is TGTGCCTGGAGTGTAGGAGGGGGCAATGGAAACACCATATATTTT. Residues: CAWSVGGGNGNTIYF.

The genes are TRBV2 and TRBJ1-1; the D gene is possibly TRBD1 (6 bases). V lost 3 bases to trimming and J lost 11 bases, with 16 bases between them. The CDR3 loop spans 13 amino acids. Germline V gene data show CDR1 as SNHLY and CDR2 as FYNNEI. The CDR3 region is CASSEIQGFAAFF. CDR3 DNA: TGTGCCAGCAGTGAGATACAGGGTTTTGCTGCTTTCTTT. Drawing the rest from reference TRBV2 and TRBJ1-1, the complete variable domain is EPEVTQTPSHQVTQMGQEVILRCVPISNHLYFYWYRQILGQKVEFLVSFYNNEISEKSEIFDDQFSVERPDGSNFTLKIRSTKLEDSAMYFCASSEIQGFAAFFGQGTRLTVV.

J is TRBJ2-2 and V is TRBV7-3; no reliable D call. The V end lost 5 bases, the J end lost 7 bases, and 8 bases lay between the germline ends. CDR1 and CDR2 from the germline V gene are SGHTA and FQGTGA. CDR3 length: 12 amino acids. In DNA form, the CDR3 reads TGTGCCAGCAGCCTCGTTAGCGGGGAGCTGTTTTTT. Translating it yields CASSLVSGELFF.

The chain is built from TRBV19 and TRBJ2-2; perhaps TRBD1 as D (5 bases). This CDR3 contains 15 residues. The ends were cut back, 3 bases at V and 5 bases at J, with 13 bases in the middle. Germline CDR1 reads LNHDA; CDR2 reads SQIVND (reference sequence). For the CDR3, the DNA is TGTGCCAGTAGTATTGGGCAGGGATTGACCGGGGAGCTGTTTTTT. Encoded protein: CASSIGQGLTGELFF.

The chain combines TRBV27 with TRBJ2-1; 10 nucleotides line up with TRBD2. V gave up 4 bases and J gave up 8 bases; unmatched junction bases: 11. The CDR3 contains 16 residues. Looked up from germline, CDR1 is MNHEY and CDR2 is SMNVEV (reference sequence). The CDR3, as DNA: TGTGCCAGCAGTTCCTTGGGGCTAGCGGGAGAGGATGAGCAGTTCTTC. Protein product: CASSSLGLAGEDEQFF.

This sequence joins TRBV5-1 and TRBJ2-3; D not certain. Per the germline V gene, CDR1 is SGHRS and CDR2 is YFSETQ. Trimming removed 0 bases at V and 1 base at J, with 18 bases between. This CDR3 comprises 18 residues. CDR3: CASSLGVTGSAGTDTQYF. DNA for the CDR3: TGCGCCAGCAGCTTGGGGGTGACTGGGTCCGCCGGCACAGATACGCAGTATTTT. Using reference TRBV5-1 and TRBJ2-3 for the parts outside the CDR3, the full variable domain is KAGVTQTPRYLIKTRGQQVTLSCSPISGHRSVSWYQQTPGQGLQFLFEYFSETQRNKGNFPGRFSGRQFSNSRSEMNVSTLELGDSALYLCASSLGVTGSAGTDTQYFGPGTRLTVL.

The CDR3 sequence: CASSIAIQGSPLHF. The CDR3 coding sequence is TGTGCCAGTAGTATAGCCATACAGGGTTCACCCCTCCACTTT. This chain joins TRBV19 and TRBJ1-6, with D tentatively TRBD1 (6 bases). The CDR3 spans 14 residues. Looked up from germline, CDR1 is LNHDA and CDR2 is SQIVND (reference sequence). Trimming removed 1 base from V and 9 bases from J, with 10 bases in between.

This chain uses TRBV7-2 with TRBJ1-1; D call uncertain. Per the germline V gene, CDR1 is SGHTA and CDR2 is FQGNSA. V lost 1 base and J 4 bases, leaving 13 bases between the germline ends. The CDR3 runs 15 residues. The chain's CDR3 is CASSLVGNQVTEAFF. The CDR3 DNA sequence: TGTGCCAGCAGCTTAGTGGGGAACCAGGTCACTGAAGCTTTCTTT.

The V gene is TRBV19, the J gene TRBJ1-1, with 11 bases aligning to TRBD1. The CDR3 runs 14 residues. Germline CDR1 and CDR2: LNHDA and SQIVND (reference sequence). Trimming at V came to 3 bases and at J to 7 bases, leaving 4 bases not matched to a gene. DNA for the CDR3: TGTGCCAGTAGTATCAGGACAGGGGGCCTTGAAGCTTTCTTT. It codes for CASSIRTGGLEAFF.